These T cell receptor beta chains were read from a single sample in a study of T cell responses to AZD1222 COVID-19 vaccine. Sequenced by immunoSEQ multiplex PCR; TCRdb stores in-frame clones only, minus some. This repertoire shows 70,000 to 95,000 clones, around 90% found once; its top ten account for around 8%. The starting material was peripheral blood, obtained 28 days after the second AZD1222 dose. The receptors shown here come from an adult who received the AZD1222 COVID-19 vaccine. Each CDR3 is given with its conserved first and last residue. D genes are given only for firm matches. Size is stated for part of the rows, as once, few or many counts, or as a class when the clone is expanded.

d_call	clone_size	cdr3_length	v_call	j_call	cdr3_nt	cdr3_aa
.	.	12	TRBV28	TRBJ2-7	TGTGCCAGCAGTCCGACCCCGTACGAGCAGTACTTC	CASSPTPYEQYF
TRBD2	once	16	TRBV27	TRBJ2-1	TGTGCCAGCATCCCCCGACTAGCGGGGCTATACAATGAGCAGTTCTTC	CASIPRLAGLYNEQFF
TRBD1	.	14	TRBV5-1	TRBJ1-5	TGCGCCAGCAGCGAAGGGACAGTCAATCAGCCCCAGCATTTT	CASSEGTVNQPQHF
.	.	16	TRBV10-3	TRBJ2-1	TGTGCCATCACCCCTGACGGGGTAGCCCACGACAATGAGCAGTTCTTC	CAITPDGVAHDNEQFF
.	.	13	TRBV10-3	TRBJ1-1	TGTGCCATCAGTGAGCGGGAGTACACTGAAGCTTTCTTT	CAISEREYTEAFF
.	.	15	TRBV19	TRBJ2-3	TGTGCCAGTAGGTTAAGCGGCGTGGGCACAGATACGCAGTATTTT	CASRLSGVGTDTQYF
.	.	13	TRBV4-2	TRBJ2-7	TGTGCCAGCAGCAGGGCAGGGGCCTACGAGCAGTACTTC	CASSRAGAYEQYF
TRBD1	.	14	TRBV10-3	TRBJ2-7	TGTGCCATCAGTCCCGGGACAGTGGGCTACGAGCAGTACTTC	CAISPGTVGYEQYF
.	.	14	TRBV6-5	TRBJ1-1	TGTGCCAGCAGTTACACGGGCAGGAACACTGAAGCTTTCTTT	CASSYTGRNTEAFF
.	.	16	TRBV5-6	TRBJ1-2	TGTGCCAGCAGCCCCCCGGGACATAGTTCGCTCTATGGCTACACCTTC	CASSPPGHSSLYGYTF
.	.	14	TRBV6-5	TRBJ1-2	TGTGCCAGCAGCCCGACATTAGGGAACTATGGCTACACCTTC	CASSPTLGNYGYTF
.	.	16	TRBV10-2	TRBJ1-1	TGCGCCAGCAGTGACGTGACCCGAGGACGGAACACTGAAGCTTTCTTT	CASSDVTRGRNTEAFF
.	few	16	TRBV6-1	TRBJ2-3	TGTGCCAGCAGTGAAACTGGGGCGATAAGCGCAGATACGCAGTATTTT	CASSETGAISADTQYF
TRBD1	once	17	TRBV19	TRBJ2-1	TGTGCCAGTAGTATAGGTTCCGGGACAGGACTCTACAATGAGCAGTTCTTC	CASSIGSGTGLYNEQFF
TRBD2	.	16	TRBV5-6	TRBJ2-1	TGTGCCAGCAGCCGGGAAGGCGGGAGCTCCTACAATGAGCAGTTCTTC	CASSREGGSSYNEQFF
.	.	14	TRBV5-1	TRBJ2-3	TGCGCCAGCAGGGTGGCTTCTGGCACAGATACGCAGTATTTT	CASRVASGTDTQYF
.	.	13	TRBV7-8	TRBJ2-5	TGTGCCAGCAGCGGGGGGATTCGGGAGACCCAGTACTTC	CASSGGIRETQYF
.	.	12	TRBV19	TRBJ2-7	TGTGCCAGTAGTATCCCCCCCTACGAGCAGTACTTC	CASSIPPYEQYF
.	.	11	TRBV7-9	TRBJ2-3	TGTGCCAGCAGCTTAAATCCTACGCAGTATTTT	CASSLNPTQYF
TRBD1	once	14	TRBV7-9	TRBJ2-7	TGTGCCAGCAGCTCGACAGGGGGCATTTGGGAGCAGTACTTC	CASSSTGGIWEQYF